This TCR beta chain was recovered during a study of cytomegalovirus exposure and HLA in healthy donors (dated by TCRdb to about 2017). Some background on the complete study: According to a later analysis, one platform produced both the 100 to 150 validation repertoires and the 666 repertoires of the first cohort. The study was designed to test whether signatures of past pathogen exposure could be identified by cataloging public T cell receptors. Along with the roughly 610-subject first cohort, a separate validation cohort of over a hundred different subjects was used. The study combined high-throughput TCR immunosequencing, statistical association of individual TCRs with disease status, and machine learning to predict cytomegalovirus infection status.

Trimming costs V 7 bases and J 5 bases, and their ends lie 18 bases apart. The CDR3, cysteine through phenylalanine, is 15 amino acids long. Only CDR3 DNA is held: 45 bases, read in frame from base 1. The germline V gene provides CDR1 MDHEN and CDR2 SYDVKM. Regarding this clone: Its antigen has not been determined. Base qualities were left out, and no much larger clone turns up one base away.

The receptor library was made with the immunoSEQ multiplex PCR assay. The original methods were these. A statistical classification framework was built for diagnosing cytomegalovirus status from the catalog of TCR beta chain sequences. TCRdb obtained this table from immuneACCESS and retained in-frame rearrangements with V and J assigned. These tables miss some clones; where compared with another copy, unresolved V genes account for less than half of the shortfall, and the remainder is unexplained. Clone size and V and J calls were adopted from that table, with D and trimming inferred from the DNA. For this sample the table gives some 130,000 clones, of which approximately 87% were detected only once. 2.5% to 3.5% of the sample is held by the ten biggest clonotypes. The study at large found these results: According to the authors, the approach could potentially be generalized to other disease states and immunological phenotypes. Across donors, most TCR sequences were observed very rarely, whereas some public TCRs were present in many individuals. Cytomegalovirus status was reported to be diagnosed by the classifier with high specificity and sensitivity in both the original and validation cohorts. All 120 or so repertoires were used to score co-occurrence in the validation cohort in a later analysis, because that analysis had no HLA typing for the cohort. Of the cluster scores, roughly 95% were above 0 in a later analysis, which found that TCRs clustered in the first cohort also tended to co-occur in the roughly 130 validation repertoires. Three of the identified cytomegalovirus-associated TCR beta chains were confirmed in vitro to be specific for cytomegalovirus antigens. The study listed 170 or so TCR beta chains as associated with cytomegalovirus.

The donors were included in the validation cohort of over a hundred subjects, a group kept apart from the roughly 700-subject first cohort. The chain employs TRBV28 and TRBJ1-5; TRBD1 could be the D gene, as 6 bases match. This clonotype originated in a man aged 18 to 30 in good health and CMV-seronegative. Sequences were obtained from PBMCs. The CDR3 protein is CASTQGGQTDQPQHF. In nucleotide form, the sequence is TGTGCCAGCACCCAAGGGGGTCAGACTGATCAGCCCCAGCATTTT.